One sample yielded the 18 T cell receptor beta chains listed below, sequenced in a study of blood T cell repertoires in COVID-19. The table came from immunoSEQ multiplex PCR; TCRdb's copy has only in-frame clones and leaves some out. The table has about 250,000 clones, 70% to 90% seen once; the top ten hold 3% to 3.5%. The sequencing sample was made of peripheral blood. The origin of the receptors is a man younger than 35 with active or convalescent COVID-19.

V and J are TRBV5-1 and TRBJ1-1, with 9 bases fitting TRBD1. The CDR3 extends over 17 amino acids. Germline V CDR1 and CDR2: SGHRS, YFSETQ. V lost 4 bases and J lost 1; bases outside the gene matches: 11. CDR3 sequence: CASSPTLGQGTNTEAFF. In DNA, the CDR3 is TGCGCCAGCAGCCCCACCCTAGGACAGGGGACGAACACTGAAGCTTTCTTT.

This clone was counted a single time. The rearrangement links TRBV7-2 to TRBJ1-4; no clear D. Trimming took 4 bases from V and 6 from J, leaving 18 bases between them. Germline-derived CDR1 and CDR2 are SGHTA and FQGNSA. This CDR3 spans 16 amino acids. CDR3 amino acids: CASSSYRTDIHEKLFF. DNA for the CDR3: TGTGCCAGCAGCTCCTATAGGACTGACATTCATGAAAAACTGTTTTTT. Complete variable domain (other parts from reference TRBV7-2 and TRBJ1-4): GAGVSQSPSNKVTEKGKDVELRCDPISGHTALYWYRQSLGQGLEFLIYFQGNSAPDKSGLPSDRFSAERTGGSVSTLTIQRTQQEDSAVYLCASSSYRTDIHEKLFFGSGTQLSVL.

J is TRBJ2-5 and V is TRBV28; TRBD1 matches at 9 bases. The CDR3 sequence is 14 residues long. The germline CDR1 and CDR2 sequences are MDHEN and SYDVKM. V lost 5 bases and J lost 2; bases outside the gene matches: 3. CDR3 nucleotides: TGTGCCAGCAGTCCCGGGACAGGGCAAGAGACCCAGTACTTC. Its protein is CASSPGTGQETQYF.

In its sample, this clone was seen a few times. The rearrangement joins TRBV19 to TRBJ1-5; no clear D gene. V was pared by 7 bases and J by 0 bases, with 7 bases between. Germline V gives CDR1 LNHDA, CDR2 SQIVND (reference sequence). The CDR3 has 13 residues. CDR3 amino acids: CASNEGSNQPQHF. The DNA of the CDR3 is TGTGCCAGTAATGAGGGTAGCAATCAGCCCCAGCATTTT.

The V gene is TRBV9, the J gene TRBJ1-6; the D gene is possibly TRBD1 (6 bases). CDR1 is SGDLS, CDR2 YYNGEE, per germline. This CDR3 spans 15 amino acids. V lost 1 base and J 9 bases, leaving 14 bases between the germline ends. The CDR3 nucleotides read TGTGCCAGCAGCGTAACGGGGGGCGCCGGTTCACCCCTCCACTTT. It codes for CASSVTGGAGSPLHF. Combining the CDR3 with reference TRBV9 and TRBJ1-6 gives the whole variable domain DSGVTQTPKHLITATGQRVTLRCSPRSGDLSVYWYQQSLDQGLQFLIQYYNGEERAKGNILERFSAQQFPDLHSELNLSSLELGDSALYFCASSVTGGAGSPLHFGNGTRLTVT.

The V gene is TRBV2, the J gene TRBJ1-5; the match to TRBD1 covers 7 bases. This CDR3 is built from 14 residues. The ends lost 6 bases at V and 2 bases at J; junction bases unmatched: 4. Germline V gene sequence: CDR1 SNHLY, CDR2 FYNNEI. The CDR3 protein is CASSRGIGNQPQHF. CDR3 DNA sequence: TGTGCCAGCAGCAGGGGGATCGGCAATCAGCCCCAGCATTTT.

The chain combines TRBV28 with TRBJ2-7; 12 nucleotides align to TRBD2. After removal of 4 bases from V and 1 base from J, the junction contained 8 bases not matched to a gene. Germline-derived CDR1 and CDR2 are MDHEN and SYDVKM. The CDR3 is 17 amino acids. CDR3 coding DNA: TGTGCCAGCAGTTGGACAGGACTAGCGGGACGGTCCTACGAGCAGTACTTC. The encoded protein is CASSWTGLAGRSYEQYF.

This chain connects TRBV28 to TRBJ2-3, with 7 bases fitting TRBD1. CDR3 length: 15 amino acids. Germline V gene data show CDR1 as MDHEN and CDR2 as SYDVKM. J lost 4 bases, V lost 1 base, and 5 bases had no gene match. CDR3: CASSLSNRGPDTQYF. The CDR3 DNA reads as TGTGCCAGCAGTTTATCCAACAGGGGACCAGATACGCAGTATTTT.

V gene TRBV4-2 combines with J gene TRBJ2-2; 8 bases are a match to TRBD2. The J segment lost 8 bases and the V segment lost 1 base, leaving 12 bases of the junction unmatched. Germline CDR1 and CDR2: LGHNA and YNFKEQ. This CDR3 has 17 residues. The CDR3 loop reads CASSQVPHGRVGGELFF. The CDR3 region has the DNA TGTGCCAGCAGCCAAGTACCACACGGGAGGGTCGGAGGGGAGCTGTTTTTT.

This chain uses TRBV4-3 with TRBJ1-1, with D possibly matching TRBD1 (5 bases). CDR1 is LGHNA, CDR2 YSLEER, per germline. The CDR3 consists of 17 residues. The V gene lost 0 bases and the J gene lost 5 bases, with 19 bases spanning the gap. DNA of the CDR3: TGCGCCAGCAGCCAAGATAAGTCTGTCAGGGTATCGACTGAAGCTTTCTTT. Its translation: CASSQDKSVRVSTEAFF.

This clone has just one count. The genes are TRBV19 and TRBJ1-2; TRBD1 agrees at 8 bases. Germline CDR1 is LNHDA and CDR2 is SQIVND (reference sequence). The CDR3 loop spans 15 amino acids. V dropped 3 bases and J dropped 2; count of bases not matched to a gene: 5. The CDR3 region is CASSMWDRRNYGYTF. As DNA, the CDR3 is TGTGCCAGTAGTATGTGGGACAGGAGAAACTATGGCTACACCTTC.

The V and J genes are TRBV6-6 and TRBJ2-1; possibly TRBD2 for D (6 bases). Between the trimmed V and J ends, which lost 3 bases and 1 base, there was a span of 7 bases. From germline, CDR1 is MNHNY and CDR2 SVGAGI (reference sequence). The CDR3 has 14 amino acids. The CDR3 here is CASSYGGSYNEQFF. In DNA, the CDR3 is TGTGCCAGCAGTTATGGGGGGTCCTACAATGAGCAGTTCTTC.

As to this clone: One junction end disagrees with the germline gene, perhaps due to a read error. V gene TRBV19 combines with J gene TRBJ1-1; D gene unclear. CDR1 and CDR2 from the germline V gene are LNHDA and SQIVND (reference sequence). CDR3 length: 11 amino acids. CDR3 region: CASSNGDRPGF. The CDR3, as DNA: TGTGCCAGTAGTAATGGAGACCGCCCTGGTTTT.

This sequence joins TRBV5-1 and TRBJ1-4; D remains ambiguous. This CDR3 has 15 residues. Trimming took 0 bases from V and 6 from J, leaving 12 bases between them. Germline-derived CDR1 and CDR2 are SGHRS and YFSETQ. In DNA, the CDR3 is TGCGCCAGCAGCTTGGAAAGCTTTACTTATGAAAAACTGTTTTTT. Translation: CASSLESFTYEKLFF.

CDR3 nucleotides: TGTGCCAGCAGCTTAAGCGGGGGGGCCTACAATGAGCAGTTCTTC. Its translation: CASSLSGGAYNEQFF. V and J are TRBV5-4 and TRBJ2-1; TRBD2 aligns across 10 bases. Losses at the gene ends were 2 bases for V and 2 bases for J; bases not matched to a gene: 1. The germline V gene has CDR1 SGHNT and CDR2 YYREEE (reference sequence). The CDR3 length is 15 residues.

J is TRBJ1-2 and V is TRBV6-6; 7 positions match TRBD1. Germline assignment: CDR1 MNHNY and CDR2 SVGAGI (reference sequence). J lost 8 bases, V lost 4 bases, and 10 bases had no gene match. The CDR3 runs to 14 residues. CDR3 amino acids: CASSLNRGSEGYTF. In nucleotides, the CDR3 is TGTGCCAGCAGTTTGAACAGGGGCTCTGAAGGCTACACCTTC.

The chain has TRBV20-1 and TRBJ2-7, with D maybe TRBD1 (5 bases). The V end was cut by 3 bases, the J end by 4 bases, with 13 bases between. CDR1 is DFQATT and CDR2 is SNEGSKA in the germline V gene (reference sequence). This CDR3 is built from 13 residues. CDR3 sequence: CSASGAPLYEQYF. The DNA of the CDR3 is TGCAGTGCTAGTGGGGCCCCACTGTACGAGCAGTACTTC.

The rearrangement links TRBV9 to TRBJ2-5; 11 nucleotides align to TRBD2. The CDR3 loop spans 17 amino acids. The germline gives CDR1 SGDLS, CDR2 YYNGEE. V lost 0 bases and J lost 5; bases outside the gene matches: 9. The chain's CDR3 is CASSVGLAGGPTETQYF. In DNA form, the CDR3 reads TGTGCCAGCAGCGTAGGATTAGCGGGAGGGCCTACGGAGACCCAGTACTTC.